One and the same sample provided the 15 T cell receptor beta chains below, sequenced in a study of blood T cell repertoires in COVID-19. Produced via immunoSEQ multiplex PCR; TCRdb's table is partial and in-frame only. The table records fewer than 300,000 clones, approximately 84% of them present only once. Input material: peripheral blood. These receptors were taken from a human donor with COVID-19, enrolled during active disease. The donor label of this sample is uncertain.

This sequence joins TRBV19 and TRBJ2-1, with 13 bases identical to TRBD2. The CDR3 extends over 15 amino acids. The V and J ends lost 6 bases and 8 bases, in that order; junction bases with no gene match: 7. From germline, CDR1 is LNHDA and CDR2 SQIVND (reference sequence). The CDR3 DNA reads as TGTGCCAGTAGAACCGGGACTAGCGGGATTCATGAGCAGTTCTTC. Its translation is CASRTGTSGIHEQFF.

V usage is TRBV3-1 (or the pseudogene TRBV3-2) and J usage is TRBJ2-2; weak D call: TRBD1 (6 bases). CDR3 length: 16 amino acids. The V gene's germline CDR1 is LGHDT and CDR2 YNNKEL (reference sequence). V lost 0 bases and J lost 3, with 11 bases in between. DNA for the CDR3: TGTGCCAGCAGCCAAGATCAGGGGCCCTACACCGGGGAGCTGTTTTTT. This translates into CASSQDQGPYTGELFF.

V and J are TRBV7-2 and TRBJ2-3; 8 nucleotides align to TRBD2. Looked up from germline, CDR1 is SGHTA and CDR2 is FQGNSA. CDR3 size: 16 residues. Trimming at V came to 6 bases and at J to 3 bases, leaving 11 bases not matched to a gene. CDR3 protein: CASRPTSGGNTDTQYF. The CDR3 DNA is TGTGCCAGCAGACCTACTAGCGGAGGGAATACAGATACGCAGTATTTT.

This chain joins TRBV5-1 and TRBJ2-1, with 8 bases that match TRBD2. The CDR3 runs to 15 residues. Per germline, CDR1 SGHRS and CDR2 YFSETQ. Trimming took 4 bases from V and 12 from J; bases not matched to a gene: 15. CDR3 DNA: TGCGCCAGCAGCCAGGATACGAGCGGGAGTTCTCGGCAGTTCTTC. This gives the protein CASSQDTSGSSRQFF.

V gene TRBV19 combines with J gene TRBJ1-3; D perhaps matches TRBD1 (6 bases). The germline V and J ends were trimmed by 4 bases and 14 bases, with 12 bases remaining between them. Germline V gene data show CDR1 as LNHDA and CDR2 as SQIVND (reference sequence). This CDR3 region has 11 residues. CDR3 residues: CASSNGQNLYF. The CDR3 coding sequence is TGTGCCAGTAGTAACGGACAGAATTTATATTTT.

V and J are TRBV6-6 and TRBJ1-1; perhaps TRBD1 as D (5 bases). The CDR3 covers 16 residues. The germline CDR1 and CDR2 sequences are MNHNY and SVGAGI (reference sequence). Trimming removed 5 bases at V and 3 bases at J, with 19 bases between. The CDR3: CASSHKVRVDYTEAFF. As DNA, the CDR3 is TGTGCCAGCAGTCATAAAGTCAGGGTAGACTACACTGAAGCTTTCTTT.

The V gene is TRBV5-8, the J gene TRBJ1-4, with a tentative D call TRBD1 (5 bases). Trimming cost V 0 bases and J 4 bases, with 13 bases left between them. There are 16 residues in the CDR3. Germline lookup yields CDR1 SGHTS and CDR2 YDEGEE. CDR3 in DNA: TGTGCCAGCAGCTTGGACGCGGGGGGGGTTAATGAAAAACTGTTTTTT. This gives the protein CASSLDAGGVNEKLFF.

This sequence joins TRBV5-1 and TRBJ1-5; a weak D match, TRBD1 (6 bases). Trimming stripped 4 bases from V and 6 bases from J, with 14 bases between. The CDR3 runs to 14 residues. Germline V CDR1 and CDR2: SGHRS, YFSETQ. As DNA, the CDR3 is TGCGCCAGCAGCCCTTCAGGGGACGCTCAGCCCCAGCATTTT. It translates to CASSPSGDAQPQHF.

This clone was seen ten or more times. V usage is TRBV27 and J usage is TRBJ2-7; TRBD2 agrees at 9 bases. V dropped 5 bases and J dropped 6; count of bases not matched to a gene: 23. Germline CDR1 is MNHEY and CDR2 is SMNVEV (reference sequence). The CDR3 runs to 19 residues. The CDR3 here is CASSLSQRGAGGGVGEQYF. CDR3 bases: TGTGCCAGCAGTCTCTCCCAACGAGGAGCGGGAGGAGGGGTTGGCGAGCAGTACTTC.

CDR3 residues: CASSVGGLAGDQETQYF. CDR3 bases: TGTGCCAGCAGCGTCGGAGGACTAGCGGGGGATCAAGAGACCCAGTACTTC. The genes are TRBV9 and TRBJ2-5; TRBD2 matches at 13 bases. CDR1 SGDLS and CDR2 YYNGEE come from the germline V gene. V lost 2 bases, J lost 2 bases, and 6 bases stayed unmatched. CDR3 length: 17 residues.

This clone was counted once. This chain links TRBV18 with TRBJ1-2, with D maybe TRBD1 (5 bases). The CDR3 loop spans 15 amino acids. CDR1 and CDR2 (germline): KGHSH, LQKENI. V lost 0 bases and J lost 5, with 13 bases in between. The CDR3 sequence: CASSPPGNRQYGYTF. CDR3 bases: TGTGCCAGCTCACCACCGGGGAACAGGCAGTATGGCTACACCTTC.

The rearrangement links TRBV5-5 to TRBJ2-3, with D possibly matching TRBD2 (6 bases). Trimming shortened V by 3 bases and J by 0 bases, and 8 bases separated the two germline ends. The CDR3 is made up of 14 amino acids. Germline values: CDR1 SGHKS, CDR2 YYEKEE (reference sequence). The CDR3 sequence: CASSWGTSTDTQYF. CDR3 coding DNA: TGTGCCAGCAGCTGGGGGACTAGCACAGATACGCAGTATTTT.

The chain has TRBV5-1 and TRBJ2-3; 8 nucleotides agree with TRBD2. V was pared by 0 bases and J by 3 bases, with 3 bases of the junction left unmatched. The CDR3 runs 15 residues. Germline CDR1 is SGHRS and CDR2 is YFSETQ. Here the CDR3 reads CASSLELAETDTQYF. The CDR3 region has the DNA TGCGCCAGCAGCTTGGAACTAGCGGAGACAGATACGCAGTATTTT.

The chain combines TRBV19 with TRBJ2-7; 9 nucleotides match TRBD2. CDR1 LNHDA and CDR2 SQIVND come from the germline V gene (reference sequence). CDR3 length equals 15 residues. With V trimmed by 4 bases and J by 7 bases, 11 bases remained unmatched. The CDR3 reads CASSNLAGDLGEQYF. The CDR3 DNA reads TGTGCCAGTAGTAATTTAGCGGGGGACCTGGGGGAGCAGTACTTC.

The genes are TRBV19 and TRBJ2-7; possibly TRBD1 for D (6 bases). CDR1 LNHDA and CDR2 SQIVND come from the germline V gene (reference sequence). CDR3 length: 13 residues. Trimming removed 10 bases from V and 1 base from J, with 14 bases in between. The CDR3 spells CATADRTSYEQYF. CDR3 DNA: TGTGCCACGGCAGACAGGACTTCCTACGAGCAGTACTTC.